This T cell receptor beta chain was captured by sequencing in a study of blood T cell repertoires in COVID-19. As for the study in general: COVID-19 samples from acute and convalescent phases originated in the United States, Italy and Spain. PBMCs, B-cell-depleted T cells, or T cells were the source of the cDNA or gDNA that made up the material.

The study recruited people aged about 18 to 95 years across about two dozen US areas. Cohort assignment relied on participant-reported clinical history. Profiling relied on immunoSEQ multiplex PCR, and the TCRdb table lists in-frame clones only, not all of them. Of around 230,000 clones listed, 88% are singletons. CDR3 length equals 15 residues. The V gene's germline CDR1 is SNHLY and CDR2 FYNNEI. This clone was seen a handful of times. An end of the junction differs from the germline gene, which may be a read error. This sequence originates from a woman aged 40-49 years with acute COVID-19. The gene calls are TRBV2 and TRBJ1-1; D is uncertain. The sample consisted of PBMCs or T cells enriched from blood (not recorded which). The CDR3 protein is CASSLTQHPNSEAFF. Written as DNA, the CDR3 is TGTGCCAGCAGTTTAACCCAACATCCTAACAGTGAAGCTTTCTTT.